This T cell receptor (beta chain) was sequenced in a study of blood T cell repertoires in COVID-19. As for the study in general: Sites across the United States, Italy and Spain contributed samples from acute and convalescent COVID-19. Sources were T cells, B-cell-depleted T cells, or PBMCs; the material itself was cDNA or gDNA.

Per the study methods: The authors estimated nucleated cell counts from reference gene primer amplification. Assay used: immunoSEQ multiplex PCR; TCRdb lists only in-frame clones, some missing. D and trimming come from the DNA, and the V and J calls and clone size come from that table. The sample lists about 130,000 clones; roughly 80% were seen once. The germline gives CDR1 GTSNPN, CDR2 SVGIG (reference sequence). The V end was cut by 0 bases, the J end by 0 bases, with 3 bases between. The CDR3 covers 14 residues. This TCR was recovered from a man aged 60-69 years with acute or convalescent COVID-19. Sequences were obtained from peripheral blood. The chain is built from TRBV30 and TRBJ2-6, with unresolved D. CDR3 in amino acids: CAWSVASGANVLTF. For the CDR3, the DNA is TGTGCCTGGAGTGTGGCCTCTGGGGCCAACGTCCTGACTTTC.